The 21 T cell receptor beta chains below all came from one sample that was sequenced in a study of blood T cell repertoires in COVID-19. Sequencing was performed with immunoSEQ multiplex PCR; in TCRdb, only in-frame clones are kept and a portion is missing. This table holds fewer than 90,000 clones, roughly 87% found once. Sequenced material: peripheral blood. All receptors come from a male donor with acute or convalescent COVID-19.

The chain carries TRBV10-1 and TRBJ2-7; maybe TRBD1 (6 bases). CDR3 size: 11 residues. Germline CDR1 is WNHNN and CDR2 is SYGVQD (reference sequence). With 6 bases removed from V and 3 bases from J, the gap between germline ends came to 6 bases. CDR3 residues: CASRQGYEQYF. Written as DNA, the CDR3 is TGCGCCAGCAGACAGGGCTACGAGCAGTACTTC.

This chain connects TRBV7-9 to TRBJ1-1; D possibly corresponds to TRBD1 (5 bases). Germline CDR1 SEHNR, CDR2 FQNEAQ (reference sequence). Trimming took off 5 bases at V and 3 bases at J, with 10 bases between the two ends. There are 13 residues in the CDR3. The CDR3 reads CASSPRGDTEAFF. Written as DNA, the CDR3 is TGTGCCAGCAGCCCAAGGGGCGACACTGAAGCTTTCTTT.

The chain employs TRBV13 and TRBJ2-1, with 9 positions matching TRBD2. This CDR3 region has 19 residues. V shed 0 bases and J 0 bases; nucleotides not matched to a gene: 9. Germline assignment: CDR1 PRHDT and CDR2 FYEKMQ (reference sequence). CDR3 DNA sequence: TGTGCCAGCAGCTTAGGCCTCGGCGGGGGGGCCAACTCCTACAATGAGCAGTTCTTC. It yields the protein CASSLGLGGGANSYNEQFF.

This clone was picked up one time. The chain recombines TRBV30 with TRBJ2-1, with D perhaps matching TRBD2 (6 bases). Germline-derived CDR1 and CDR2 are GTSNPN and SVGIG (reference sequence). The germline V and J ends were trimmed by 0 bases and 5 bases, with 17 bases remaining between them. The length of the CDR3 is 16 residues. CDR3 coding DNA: TGTGCCTGGAGTGTACGTGGAGGGGTGGCAAACAATGAGCAGTTCTTC. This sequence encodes CAWSVRGGVANNEQFF.

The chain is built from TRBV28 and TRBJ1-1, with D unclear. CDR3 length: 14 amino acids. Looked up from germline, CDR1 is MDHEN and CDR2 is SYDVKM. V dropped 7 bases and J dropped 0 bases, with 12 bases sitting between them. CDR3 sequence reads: CASKSRGMNTEAFF. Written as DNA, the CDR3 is TGTGCCAGCAAGTCACGCGGGATGAACACTGAAGCTTTCTTT.

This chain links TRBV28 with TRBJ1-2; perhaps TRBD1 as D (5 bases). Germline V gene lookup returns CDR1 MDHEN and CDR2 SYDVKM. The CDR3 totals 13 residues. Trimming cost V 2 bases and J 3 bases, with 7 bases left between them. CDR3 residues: CASSLRQHYGYTF. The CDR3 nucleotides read TGTGCCAGCAGTTTAAGACAGCACTATGGCTACACCTTC.

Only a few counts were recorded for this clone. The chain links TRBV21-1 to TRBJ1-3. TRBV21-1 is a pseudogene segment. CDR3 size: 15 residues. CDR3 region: CASSSTGCSGNTIYF. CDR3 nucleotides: TGTGCCAGCAGCTCAACCGGGTGCTCTGGAAACACCATATATTTT.

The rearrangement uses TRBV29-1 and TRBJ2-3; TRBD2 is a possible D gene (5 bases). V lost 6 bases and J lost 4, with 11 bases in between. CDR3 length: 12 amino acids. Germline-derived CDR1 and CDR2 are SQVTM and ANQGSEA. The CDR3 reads CSVRLEADTQYF. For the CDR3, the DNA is TGCAGCGTCAGGTTGGAGGCAGATACGCAGTATTTT.

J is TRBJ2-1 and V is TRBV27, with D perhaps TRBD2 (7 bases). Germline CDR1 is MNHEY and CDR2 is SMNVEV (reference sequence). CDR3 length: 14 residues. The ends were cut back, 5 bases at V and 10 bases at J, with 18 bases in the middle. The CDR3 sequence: CASSPPWGGGEQFF. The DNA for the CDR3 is TGTGCCAGCAGTCCCCCTTGGGGAGGGGGGGAGCAGTTCTTC.

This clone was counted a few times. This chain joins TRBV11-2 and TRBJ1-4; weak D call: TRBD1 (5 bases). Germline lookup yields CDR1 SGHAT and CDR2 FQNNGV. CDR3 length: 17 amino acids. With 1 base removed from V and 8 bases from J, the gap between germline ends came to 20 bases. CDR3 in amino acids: CASSLVGVLQGGEKLFF. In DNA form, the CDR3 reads TGTGCCAGCAGCTTAGTTGGGGTATTGCAGGGCGGCGAAAAACTGTTTTTT.

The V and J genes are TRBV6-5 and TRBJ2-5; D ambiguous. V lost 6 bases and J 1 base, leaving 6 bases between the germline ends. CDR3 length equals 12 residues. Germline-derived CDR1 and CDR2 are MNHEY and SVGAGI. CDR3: CASSPVQETQYF. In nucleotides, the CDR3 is TGTGCCAGCAGCCCCGTCCAAGAGACCCAGTACTTC.

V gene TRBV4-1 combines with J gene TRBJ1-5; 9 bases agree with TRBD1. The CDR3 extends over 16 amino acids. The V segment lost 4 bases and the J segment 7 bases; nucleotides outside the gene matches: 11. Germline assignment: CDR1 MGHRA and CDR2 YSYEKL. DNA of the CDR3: TGCGCCAGCAGCCGGGAACAGGGGGCGGGGGCCCAGCCCCAGCATTTT. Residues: CASSREQGAGAQPQHF.

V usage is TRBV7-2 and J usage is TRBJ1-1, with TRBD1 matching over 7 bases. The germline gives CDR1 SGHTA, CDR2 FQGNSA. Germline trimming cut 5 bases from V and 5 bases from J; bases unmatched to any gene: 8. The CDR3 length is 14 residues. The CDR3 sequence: CASSLGQWGTEAFF. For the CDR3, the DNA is TGTGCCAGCAGCCTGGGACAGTGGGGAACTGAAGCTTTCTTT. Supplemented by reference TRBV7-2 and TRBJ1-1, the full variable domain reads GAGVSQSPSNKVTEKGKDVELRCDPISGHTALYWYRQSLGQGLEFLIYFQGNSAPDKSGLPSDRFSAERTGGSVSTLTIQRTQQEDSAVYLCASSLGQWGTEAFFGQGTRLTVV.

The CDR3 coding sequence is TGTGCCAGCAGCCAACACGGAGGGGCGATTGGCGAAAAACTGTTTTTT. Amino acids: CASSQHGGAIGEKLFF. The gene calls are TRBV5-4 and TRBJ1-4; a weak D match, TRBD1 (5 bases). Germline V gene sequence: CDR1 SGHNT, CDR2 YYREEE (reference sequence). CDR3 length: 16 amino acids. Trimming left V 4 bases short and J 8 bases short, with 21 bases between.

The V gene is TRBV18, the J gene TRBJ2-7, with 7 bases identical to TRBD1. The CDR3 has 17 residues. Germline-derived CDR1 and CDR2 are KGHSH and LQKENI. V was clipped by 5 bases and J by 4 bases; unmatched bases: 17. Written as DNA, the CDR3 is TGTGCCAGCTCAAAAGCCCGCCCGGGACAGAGACTGTACGAGCAGTACTTC. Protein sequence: CASSKARPGQRLYEQYF.

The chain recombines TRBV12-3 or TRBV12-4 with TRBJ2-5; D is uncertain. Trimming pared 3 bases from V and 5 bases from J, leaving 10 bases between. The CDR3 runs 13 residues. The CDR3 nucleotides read TGTGCCAGCAGTTTGGGCAGCTGGGAGACCCAGTACTTC. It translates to CASSLGSWETQYF.

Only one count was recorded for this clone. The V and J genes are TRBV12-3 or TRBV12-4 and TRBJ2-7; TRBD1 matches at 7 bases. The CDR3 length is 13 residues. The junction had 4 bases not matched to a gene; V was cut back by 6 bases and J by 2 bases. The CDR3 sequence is CASRLDRTYEQYF. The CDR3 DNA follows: TGTGCCAGCAGATTGGACAGGACCTACGAGCAGTACTTC.

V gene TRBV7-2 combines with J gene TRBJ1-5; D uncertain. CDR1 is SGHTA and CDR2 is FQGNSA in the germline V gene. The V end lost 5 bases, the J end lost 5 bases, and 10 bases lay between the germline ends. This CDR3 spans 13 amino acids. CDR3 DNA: TGTGCCAGCAGCCAGTCGGGAGATCAGCCCCAGCATTTT. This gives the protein CASSQSGDQPQHF.

CDR3 region: CAWSVATGGGNTIYF. Written as DNA, the CDR3 is TGTGCCTGGAGTGTCGCGACAGGGGGTGGAAACACCATATATTTT. V and J are TRBV30 and TRBJ1-3; 9 bases are a match to TRBD1. Germline-derived CDR1 and CDR2 are GTSNPN and SVGIG (reference sequence). V trimming: 0 bases; J trimming: 3 bases; junction bases outside the gene matches: 3. This CDR3 is built from 15 residues.

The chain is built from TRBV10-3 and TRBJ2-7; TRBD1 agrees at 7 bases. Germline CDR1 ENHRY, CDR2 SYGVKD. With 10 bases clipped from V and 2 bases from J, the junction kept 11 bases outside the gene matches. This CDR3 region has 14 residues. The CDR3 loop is CATRQGLVAYEQYF. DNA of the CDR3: TGTGCCACTCGACAGGGCCTTGTGGCCTACGAGCAGTACTTC.

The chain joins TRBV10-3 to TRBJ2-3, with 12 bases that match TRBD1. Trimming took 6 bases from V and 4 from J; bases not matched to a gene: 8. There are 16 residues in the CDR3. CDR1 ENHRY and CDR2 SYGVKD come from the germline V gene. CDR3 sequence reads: CAIRGVGQGASDTQYF. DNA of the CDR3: TGTGCCATCAGGGGGGTGGGACAGGGGGCATCAGATACGCAGTATTTT.